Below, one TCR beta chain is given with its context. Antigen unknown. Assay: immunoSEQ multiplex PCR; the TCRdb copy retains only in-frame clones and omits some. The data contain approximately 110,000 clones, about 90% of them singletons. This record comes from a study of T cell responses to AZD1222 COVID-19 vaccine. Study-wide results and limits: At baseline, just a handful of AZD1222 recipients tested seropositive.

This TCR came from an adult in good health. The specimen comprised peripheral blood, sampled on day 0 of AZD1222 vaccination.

This chain's CDR3 is CASSLIQGSEKLFF. The DNA for the CDR3 is TGTGCCAGCAGCTTAATCCAGGGTAGTGAAAAACTGTTTTTT. J is TRBJ1-4 and V is TRBV7-9; TRBD1 might be the D (5 bases). Germline V CDR1 and CDR2: SEHNR, FQNEAQ (reference sequence). V dropped 2 bases and J dropped 7 bases, with 11 bases sitting between them. The CDR3 extends over 14 amino acids.